This T cell receptor beta chain was documented in a study of OX40 agonist ivuxolimab in advanced cancers. About the full investigation: Ivuxolimab was a fully human IgG2 agonistic monoclonal antibody targeting the costimulatory receptor OX40 (CD134). Peripheral TCRbeta sequencing was intended to test whether TCR sequence diversity was altered and clonal T-cell expansion was caused by ivuxolimab. Prior anti-PD-1, anti-PD-L1 or anti-CTLA-4 therapy was permitted, and checkpoint inhibitors had been received by more than 35% of dose-escalation patients. The dose-escalation cohort was about 86% male with a mean age of roughly 62 years, ranging from roughly 23 to 79. Of the approximately 53 patients in dose escalation, about 19 had hepatocellular carcinoma, about 15 had melanoma, 9 had renal cell carcinoma and 9 had head and neck cancer. Intravenous ivuxolimab was administered to patients every 2 weeks at six dose levels: 0.01, 0.1, 0.3, 1.5, 3 and 10 mg/kg. Partial responses were achieved by three dose-escalation patients, of whom one had hepatocellular carcinoma and two had cutaneous melanoma. The paper describes the monotherapy dose-escalation part (N of about 47 patients) of the phase I trial of ivuxolimab. Overall study results and their limits: After ivuxolimab, expanded clones were on average more numerous among CD8+ T cells than among CD4+ T cells. At doses of 0.1 to 3.0 mg/kg, clonal expansion of both CD4+ and CD8+ T cells in blood was seen between baseline and week 6. Low levels of normalized T-cell clonal expansion were also seen in some patients who did not respond. Antigen specificity was not determined for the clonally expanded peripheral T cells. In the 0.1-3.0 mg/kg groups, partial responders were among the patients with the lowest normalized peripheral clonal expansion, particularly in CD8+ T cells.

Genomic DNA was isolated from the sorted cells so that the TCRbeta CDR3 region could be sequenced. TCRbeta CDR3 regions were sequenced using the immunoSEQ Assay. This immuneACCESS table, as held by TCRdb, lists in-frame sequences with V and J called but not all clones. Of the missing ones, under half trace to an unresolved V gene in checked studies; the others have no known cause. For this sample the table gives about 61,000 clones, of which around 92% were detected only once. The ten largest clones capture 23% of the sample. In this sample, this clone turned up once. Its antigen specificity is not known. No base-level quality is on record; no much larger clone is a single base apart. CDR1 MGHRA and CDR2 YSYEKL were looked up in the germline V gene. The CDR3 measures 15 amino acids from cysteine to phenylalanine. Only CDR3 DNA is held: 45 bases, read in frame from base 1. V is reduced by 1 base and J by 10 bases, leaving a spacing of 17 bases between them.

Patients with autoimmune disease history or receiving systemic immunosuppression were excluded from the trial. In every dose cohort, peripheral blood was drawn for TCR sequencing at baseline, cycle 4 day 1, and cycle 7 day 1. The samples were drawn from a first-in-human, open-label, multicenter phase I dose-escalation trial of ivuxolimab. Adults with locally advanced or metastatic melanoma, renal cell carcinoma, hepatocellular carcinoma or head and neck squamous cell carcinoma were enrolled in the trial. Before TCR sequencing, CD4+ T cells and CD8+ T cells from peripheral blood were sorted into separate populations.

The rearrangement joined TRBV4-1 to TRBJ2-1; TRBD2 is possibly the D segment (6 matching bases). The receptor was isolated from an adult with an advanced solid tumor such as melanoma, head and neck, liver or kidney cancer. This specimen consisted of CD4+ or CD8+ T cells sorted from blood, obtained in a trial of the OX40 agonist ivuxolimab. The CDR3: CASSQATGRSQEQFF. The DNA sequence is TGCGCCAGCAGCCAAGCAACCGGGAGATCGCAGGAGCAGTTCTTC.